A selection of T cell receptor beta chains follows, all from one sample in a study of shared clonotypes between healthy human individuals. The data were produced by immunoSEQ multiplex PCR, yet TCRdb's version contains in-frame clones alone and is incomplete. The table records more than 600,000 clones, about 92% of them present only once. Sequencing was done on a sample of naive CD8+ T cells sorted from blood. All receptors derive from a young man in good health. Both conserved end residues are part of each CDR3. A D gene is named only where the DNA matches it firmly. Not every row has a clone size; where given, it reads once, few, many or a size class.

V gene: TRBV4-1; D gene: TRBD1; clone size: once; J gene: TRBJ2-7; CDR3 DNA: TGCGCCAGCAGCCATCTAGGCGGGACAGGCCTAATCGAGCAGTACTTC; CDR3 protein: CASSHLGGTGLIEQYF
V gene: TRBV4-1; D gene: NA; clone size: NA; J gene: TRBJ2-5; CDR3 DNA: TGCGCCAGCAGCTTCCGGGTTGGTTTCAGGGAGACCCAGTACTTC; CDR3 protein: CASSFRVGFRETQYF
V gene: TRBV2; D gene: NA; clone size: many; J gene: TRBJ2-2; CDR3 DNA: TGTGCCAGCAGTGGGCCGGCGGGATACGGCACCGGGGAGCTGTTTTTT; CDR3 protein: CASSGPAGYGTGELFF
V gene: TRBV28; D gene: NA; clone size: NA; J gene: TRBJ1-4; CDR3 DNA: TGTGCCAGCAGTTCGAATGCCCGGGCCGCACTTAATGAAAAACTGTTTTTT; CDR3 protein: CASSSNARAALNEKLFF
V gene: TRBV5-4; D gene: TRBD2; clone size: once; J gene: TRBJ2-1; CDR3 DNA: TGTGCCAGCAGCTCAGGGACTAGCCTTCACAATGAGCAGTTCTTC; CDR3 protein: CASSSGTSLHNEQFF
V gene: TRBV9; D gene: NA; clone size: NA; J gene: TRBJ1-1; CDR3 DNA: TGTGCCAGCAGCGCCAGGGACGCCGAGAACACTGAAGCTTTCTTT; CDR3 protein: CASSARDAENTEAFF
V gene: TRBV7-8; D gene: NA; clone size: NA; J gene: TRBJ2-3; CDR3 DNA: TGTGCCAGCAGCTTAGGTTGGGGGGAGATCACAGATACGCAGTATTTT; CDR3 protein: CASSLGWGEITDTQYF
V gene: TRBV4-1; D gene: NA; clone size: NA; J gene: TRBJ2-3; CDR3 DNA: TGCGCCAGCAGCCAAGAAGGGCGGAGCACAGATACGCAGTATTTT; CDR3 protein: CASSQEGRSTDTQYF
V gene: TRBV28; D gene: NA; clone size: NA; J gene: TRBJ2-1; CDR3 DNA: TGTGCCAGCAGTCCCGGTATCTCCTACAATGAGCAGTTCTTC; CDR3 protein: CASSPGISYNEQFF
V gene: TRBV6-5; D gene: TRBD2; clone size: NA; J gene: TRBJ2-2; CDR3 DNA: TGTGCCAGCAGTTACTCGAGCGGGAGGGCCTGGGGGGAGCTGTTTTTT; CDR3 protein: CASSYSSGRAWGELFF
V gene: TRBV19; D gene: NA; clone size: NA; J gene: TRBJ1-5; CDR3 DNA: TGTGCCAGTAGGATCGGGGGAGGCAATCAGCCCCAGCATTTT; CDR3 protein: CASRIGGGNQPQHF